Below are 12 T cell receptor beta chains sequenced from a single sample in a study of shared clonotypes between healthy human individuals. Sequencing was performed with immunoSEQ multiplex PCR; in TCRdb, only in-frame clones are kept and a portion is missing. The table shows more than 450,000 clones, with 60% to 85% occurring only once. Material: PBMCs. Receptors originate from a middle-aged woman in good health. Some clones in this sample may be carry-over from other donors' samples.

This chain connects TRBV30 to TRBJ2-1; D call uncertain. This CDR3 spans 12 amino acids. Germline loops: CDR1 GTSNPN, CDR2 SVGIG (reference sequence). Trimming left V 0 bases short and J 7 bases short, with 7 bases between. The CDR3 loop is CAWSVQNNEQFF. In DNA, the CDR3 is TGTGCCTGGAGTGTACAAAATAATGAGCAGTTCTTC.

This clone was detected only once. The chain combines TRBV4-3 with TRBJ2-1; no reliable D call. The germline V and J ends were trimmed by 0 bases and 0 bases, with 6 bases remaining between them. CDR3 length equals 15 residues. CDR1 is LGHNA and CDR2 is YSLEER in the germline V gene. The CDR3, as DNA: TGCGCCAGCAGCCAAGACCCGCGCTCCTACAATGAGCAGTTCTTC. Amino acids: CASSQDPRSYNEQFF.

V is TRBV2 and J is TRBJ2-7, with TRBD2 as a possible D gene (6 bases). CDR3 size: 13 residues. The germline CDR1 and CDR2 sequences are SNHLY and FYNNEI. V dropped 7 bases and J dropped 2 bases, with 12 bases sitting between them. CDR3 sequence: CASIGGPPYEQYF. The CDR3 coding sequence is TGTGCCAGCATAGGAGGGCCACCCTACGAGCAGTACTTC.

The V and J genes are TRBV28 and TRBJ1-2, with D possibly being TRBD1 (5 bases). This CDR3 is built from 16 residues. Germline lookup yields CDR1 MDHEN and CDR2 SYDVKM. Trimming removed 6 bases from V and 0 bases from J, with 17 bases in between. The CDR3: CASSSHGGITNYGYTF. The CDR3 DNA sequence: TGTGCCAGCAGCAGCCATGGGGGGATAACTAACTATGGCTACACCTTC.

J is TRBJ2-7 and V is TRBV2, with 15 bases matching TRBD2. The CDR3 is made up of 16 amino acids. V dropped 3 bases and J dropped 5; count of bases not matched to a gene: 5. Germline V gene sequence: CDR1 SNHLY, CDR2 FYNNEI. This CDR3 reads CASSEPGLAGGHEQYF. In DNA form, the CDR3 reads TGTGCCAGCAGTGAGCCTGGACTAGCGGGGGGGCACGAGCAGTACTTC. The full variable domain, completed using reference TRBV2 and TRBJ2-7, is EPEVTQTPSHQVTQMGQEVILRCVPISNHLYFYWYRQILGQKVEFLVSFYNNEISEKSEIFDDQFSVERPDGSNFTLKIRSTKLEDSAMYFCASSEPGLAGGHEQYFGPGTRLTVT.

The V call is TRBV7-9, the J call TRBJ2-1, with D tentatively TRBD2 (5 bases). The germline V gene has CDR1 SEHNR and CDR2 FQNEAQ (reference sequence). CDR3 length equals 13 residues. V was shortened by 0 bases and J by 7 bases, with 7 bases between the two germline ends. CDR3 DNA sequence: TGTGCCAGCAGCTTAGCGGGAGTTAATGAGCAGTTCTTC. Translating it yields CASSLAGVNEQFF.

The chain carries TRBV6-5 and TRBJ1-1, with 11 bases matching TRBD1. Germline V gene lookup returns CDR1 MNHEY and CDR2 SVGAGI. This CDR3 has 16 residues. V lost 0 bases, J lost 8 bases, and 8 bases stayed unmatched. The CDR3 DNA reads TGTGCCAGCAGTTACTCCGGACAGGGGGCCCTGTGGGAAGCTTTCTTT. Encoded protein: CASSYSGQGALWEAFF.

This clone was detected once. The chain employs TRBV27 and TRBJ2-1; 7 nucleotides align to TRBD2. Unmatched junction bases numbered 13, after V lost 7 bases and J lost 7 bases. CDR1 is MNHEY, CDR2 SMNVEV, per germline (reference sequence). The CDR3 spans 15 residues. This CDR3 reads CASTPRLAGVNEQFF. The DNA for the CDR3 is TGTGCCAGCACCCCTCGGTTGGCGGGAGTGAATGAGCAGTTCTTC.

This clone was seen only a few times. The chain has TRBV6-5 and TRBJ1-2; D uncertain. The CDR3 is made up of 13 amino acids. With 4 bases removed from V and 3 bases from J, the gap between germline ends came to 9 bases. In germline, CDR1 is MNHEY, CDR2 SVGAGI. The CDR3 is CASSSGRDYGYTF. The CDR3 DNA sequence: TGTGCCAGCAGTTCCGGCCGGGACTATGGCTACACCTTC.

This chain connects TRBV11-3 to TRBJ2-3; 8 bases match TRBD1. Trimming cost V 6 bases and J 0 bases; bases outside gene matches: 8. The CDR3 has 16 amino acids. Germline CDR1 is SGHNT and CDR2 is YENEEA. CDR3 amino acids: CASSKGQVPSTDTQYF. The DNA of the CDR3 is TGTGCCAGCAGTAAGGGACAGGTACCTAGCACAGATACGCAGTATTTT.

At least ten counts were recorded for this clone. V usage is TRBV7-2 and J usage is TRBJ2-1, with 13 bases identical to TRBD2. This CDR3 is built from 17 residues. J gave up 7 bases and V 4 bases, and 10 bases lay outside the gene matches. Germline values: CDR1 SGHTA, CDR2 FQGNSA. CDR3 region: CASSYRQLAGGRNEQFF. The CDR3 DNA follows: TGTGCCAGCAGCTATAGGCAACTAGCGGGAGGGAGGAATGAGCAGTTCTTC.

CDR3 sequence: CASSPTGGATEAFF. CDR3 in DNA: TGTGCCAGCAGCCCGACAGGGGGTGCCACTGAAGCTTTCTTT. V and J are TRBV11-2 and TRBJ1-1; 9 positions match TRBD1. The CDR3 totals 14 residues. Germline lookup yields CDR1 SGHAT and CDR2 FQNNGV. Trimming cost V 5 bases and J 4 bases; bases outside gene matches: 5.